Given below is one TCR beta chain in context. The source of the sample is a study of blood T cell repertoires in COVID-19. Turning to the study itself: T cells, B-cell-depleted T cells, or PBMCs provided the cDNA or gDNA that served as material.

In the source study's methods: Reference gene primers were amplified, and this amplification served to estimate nucleated cell counts. Sequencing was performed with immunoSEQ multiplex PCR; in TCRdb, only in-frame clones are kept and a portion is missing. D and trimming come from the DNA, and the V and J calls and clone size come from that table. The data contain about 150,000 clones, 70% to 90% of them seen just once; the ten biggest clones take up 8.3%. Germline loops: CDR1 KGHSH, CDR2 LQKENI. The CDR3 consists of 14 residues. With 0 bases removed from V and 5 bases from J, the gap between germline ends came to 10 bases.

The sequencing input was peripheral blood. The sequence came from a woman aged 60-75 years with COVID-19, enrolled during active disease. The chain links TRBV18 to TRBJ2-5; D gene uncertain. Here the CDR3 DNA reads TGTGCCAGCTCACCACCTGTACTCGGGGAGACCCAGTACTTC. Translating it yields CASSPPVLGETQYF.